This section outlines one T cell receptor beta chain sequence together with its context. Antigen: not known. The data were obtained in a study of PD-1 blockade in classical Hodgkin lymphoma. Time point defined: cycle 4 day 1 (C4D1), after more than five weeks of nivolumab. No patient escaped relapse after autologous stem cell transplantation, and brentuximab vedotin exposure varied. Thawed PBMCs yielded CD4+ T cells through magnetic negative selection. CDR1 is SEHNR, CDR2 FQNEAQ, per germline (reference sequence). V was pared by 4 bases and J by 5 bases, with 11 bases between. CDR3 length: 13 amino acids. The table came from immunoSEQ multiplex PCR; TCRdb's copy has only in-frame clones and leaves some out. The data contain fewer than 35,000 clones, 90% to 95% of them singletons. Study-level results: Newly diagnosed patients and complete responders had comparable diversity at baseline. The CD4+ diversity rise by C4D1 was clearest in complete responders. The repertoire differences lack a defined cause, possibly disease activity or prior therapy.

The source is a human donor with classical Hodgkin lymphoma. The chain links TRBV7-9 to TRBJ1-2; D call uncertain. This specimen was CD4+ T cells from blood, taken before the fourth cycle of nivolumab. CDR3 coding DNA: TGTGCCAGCAGCTCCCAAACGAGGTATGGCTACACCTTC. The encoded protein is CASSSQTRYGYTF.